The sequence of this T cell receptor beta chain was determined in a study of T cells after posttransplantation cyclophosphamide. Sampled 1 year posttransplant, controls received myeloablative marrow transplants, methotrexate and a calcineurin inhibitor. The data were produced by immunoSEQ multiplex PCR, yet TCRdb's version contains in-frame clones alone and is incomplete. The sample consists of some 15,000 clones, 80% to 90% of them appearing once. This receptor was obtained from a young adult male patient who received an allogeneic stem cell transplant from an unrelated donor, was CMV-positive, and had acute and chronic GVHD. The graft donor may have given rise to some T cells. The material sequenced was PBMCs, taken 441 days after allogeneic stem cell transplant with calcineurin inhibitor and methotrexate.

CDR3 amino acids: CASSQESQGIGANEKLFF. The CDR3 DNA follows: TGCGCCAGCAGCCAAGAGTCCCAGGGTATCGGTGCTAATGAAAAACTGTTTTTT. This chain connects TRBV4-1 to TRBJ1-4; D may be TRBD1 (5 bases). The CDR3 has 18 residues. CDR1 and CDR2 from the germline V gene are MGHRA and YSYEKL. The V end lost 0 bases, the J end lost 3 bases, and 17 bases lay between the germline ends.